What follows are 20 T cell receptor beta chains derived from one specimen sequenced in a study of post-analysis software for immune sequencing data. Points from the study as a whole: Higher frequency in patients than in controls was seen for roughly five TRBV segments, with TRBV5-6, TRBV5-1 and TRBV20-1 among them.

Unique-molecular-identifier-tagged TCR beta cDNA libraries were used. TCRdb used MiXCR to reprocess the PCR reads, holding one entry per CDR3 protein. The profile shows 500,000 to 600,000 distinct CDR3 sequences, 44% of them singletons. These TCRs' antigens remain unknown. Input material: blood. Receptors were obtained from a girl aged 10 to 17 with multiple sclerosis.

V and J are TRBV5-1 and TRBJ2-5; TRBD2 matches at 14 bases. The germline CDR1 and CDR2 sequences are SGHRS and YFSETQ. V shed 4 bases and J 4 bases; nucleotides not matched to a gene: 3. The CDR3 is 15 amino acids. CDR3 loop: CASSAGLAGVETQYF. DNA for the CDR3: TGCGCCAGCAGCGCGGGACTAGCGGGAGTAGAGACCCAGTACTTC.

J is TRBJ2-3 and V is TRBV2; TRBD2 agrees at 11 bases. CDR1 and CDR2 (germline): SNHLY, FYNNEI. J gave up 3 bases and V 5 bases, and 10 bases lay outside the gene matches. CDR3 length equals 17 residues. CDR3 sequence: CASSYGDTSGSTDTQYF. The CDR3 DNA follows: TGTGCCAGCAGTTATGGGGATACTAGCGGGAGTACAGATACGCAGTATTTT.

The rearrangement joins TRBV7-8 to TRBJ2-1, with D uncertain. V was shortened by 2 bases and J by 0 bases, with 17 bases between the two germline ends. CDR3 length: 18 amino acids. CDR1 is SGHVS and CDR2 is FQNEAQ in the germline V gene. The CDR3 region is CASSLYLGMRVSYNEQFF. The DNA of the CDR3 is TGTGCCAGCAGCTTATATTTGGGGATGCGTGTCTCCTACAATGAGCAGTTCTTC.

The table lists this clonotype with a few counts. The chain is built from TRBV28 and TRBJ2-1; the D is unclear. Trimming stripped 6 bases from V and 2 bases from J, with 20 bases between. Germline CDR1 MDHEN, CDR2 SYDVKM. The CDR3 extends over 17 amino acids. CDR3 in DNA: TGTGCCAGCAGCGATCCATTCACGAGGCGCCCCTACAATGAGCAGTTCTTC. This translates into CASSDPFTRRPYNEQFF.

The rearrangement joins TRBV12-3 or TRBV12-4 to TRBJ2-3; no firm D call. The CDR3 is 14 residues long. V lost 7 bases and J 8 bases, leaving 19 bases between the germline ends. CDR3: CASTPGSPTGTQYF. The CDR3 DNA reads TGTGCCAGCACCCCCGGCAGCCCCACTGGTACGCAGTATTTT.

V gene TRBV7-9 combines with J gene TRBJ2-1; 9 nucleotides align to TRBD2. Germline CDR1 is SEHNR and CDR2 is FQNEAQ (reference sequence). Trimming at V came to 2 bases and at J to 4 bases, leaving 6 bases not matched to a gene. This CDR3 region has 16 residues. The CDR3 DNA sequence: TGTGCCAGCAGCTTAACCCTAGCGGGACTATACAATGAGCAGTTCTTC. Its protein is CASSLTLAGLYNEQFF.

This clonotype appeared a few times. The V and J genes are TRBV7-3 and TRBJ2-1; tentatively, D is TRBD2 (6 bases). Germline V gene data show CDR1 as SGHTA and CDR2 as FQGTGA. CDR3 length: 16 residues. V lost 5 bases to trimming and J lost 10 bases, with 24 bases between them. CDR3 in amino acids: CASSRGGAGGTMEQFF. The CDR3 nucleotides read TGTGCCAGCAGCCGGGGCGGAGCTGGGGGGACCATGGAGCAGTTCTTC.

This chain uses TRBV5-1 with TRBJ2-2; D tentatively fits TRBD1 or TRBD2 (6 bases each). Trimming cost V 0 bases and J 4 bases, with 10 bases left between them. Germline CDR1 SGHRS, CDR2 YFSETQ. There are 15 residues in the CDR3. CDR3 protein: CASSLERGPTGELFF. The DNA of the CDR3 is TGCGCCAGCAGCTTGGAACGGGGGCCCACCGGGGAGCTGTTTTTT.

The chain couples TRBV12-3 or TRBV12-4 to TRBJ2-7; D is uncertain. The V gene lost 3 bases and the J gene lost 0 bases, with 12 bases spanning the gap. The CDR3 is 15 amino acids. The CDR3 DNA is TGTGCCAGCAGTTTTACCGAGACACCCTCCTACGAGCAGTACTTC. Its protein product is CASSFTETPSYEQYF.

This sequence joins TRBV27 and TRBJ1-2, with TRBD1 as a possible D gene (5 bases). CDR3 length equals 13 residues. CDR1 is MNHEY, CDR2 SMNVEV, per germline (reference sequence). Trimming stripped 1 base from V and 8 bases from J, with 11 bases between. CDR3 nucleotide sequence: TGTGCCAGCAGTTTATACGGGGGAGAGGGCTACACCTTC. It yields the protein CASSLYGGEGYTF.

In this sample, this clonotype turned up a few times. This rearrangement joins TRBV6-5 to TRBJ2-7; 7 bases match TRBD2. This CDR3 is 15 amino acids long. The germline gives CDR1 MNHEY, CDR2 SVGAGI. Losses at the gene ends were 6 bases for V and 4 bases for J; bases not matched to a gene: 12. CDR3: CASSSFRGGSYEQYF. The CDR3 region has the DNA TGTGCCAGCAGCTCCTTTCGGGGCGGGAGTTACGAGCAGTACTTC.

Here the CDR3 reads CASSQDRVAFF. CDR3 DNA: TGTGCCAGCAGCCAAGATCGGGTCGCTTTCTTT. V and J are TRBV3-1 and TRBJ1-1, with D hard to call. Germline loops: CDR1 LGHDT, CDR2 YNNKEL (reference sequence). There are 11 residues in the CDR3. The V and J ends lost 0 bases and 11 bases respectively, with 7 bases between them.

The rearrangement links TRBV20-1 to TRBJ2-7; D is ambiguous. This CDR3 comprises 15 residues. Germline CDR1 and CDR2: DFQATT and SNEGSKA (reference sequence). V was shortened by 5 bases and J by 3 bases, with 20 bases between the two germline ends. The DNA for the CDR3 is TGCAGTGCTCCCTCCCCCAGCGCCCCTAACTACGAGCAGTACTTC. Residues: CSAPSPSAPNYEQYF.

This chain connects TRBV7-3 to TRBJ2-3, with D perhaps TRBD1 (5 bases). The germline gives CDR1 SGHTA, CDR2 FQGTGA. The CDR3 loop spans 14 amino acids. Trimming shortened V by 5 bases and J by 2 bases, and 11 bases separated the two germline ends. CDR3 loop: CASSGQGPTDTQYF. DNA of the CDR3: TGTGCCAGCAGCGGACAAGGTCCCACAGATACGCAGTATTTT.

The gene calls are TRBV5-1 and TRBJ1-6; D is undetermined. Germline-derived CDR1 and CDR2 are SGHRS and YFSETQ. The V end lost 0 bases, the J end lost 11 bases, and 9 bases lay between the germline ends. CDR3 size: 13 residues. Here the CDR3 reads CASSLADETPLHF. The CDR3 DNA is TGCGCCAGCAGCTTGGCCGACGAGACACCCCTCCACTTT.

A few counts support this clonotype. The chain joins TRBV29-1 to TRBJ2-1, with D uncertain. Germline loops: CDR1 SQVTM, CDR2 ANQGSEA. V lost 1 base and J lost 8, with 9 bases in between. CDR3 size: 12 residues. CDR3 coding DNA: TGCAGCGTTGAAGTACGCCCGGATGAGCAGTTCTTC. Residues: CSVEVRPDEQFF.

The CDR3, as DNA: TGTGCCAGCAGTTCGTTGGGATCGTTCACTGAAGCTTTCTTT. It codes for CASSSLGSFTEAFF. The chain recombines TRBV12-3 or TRBV12-4 with TRBJ1-1; D is unresolved. Trimming took off 4 bases at V and 4 bases at J, with 13 bases between the two ends. The CDR3 sequence is 14 residues long.

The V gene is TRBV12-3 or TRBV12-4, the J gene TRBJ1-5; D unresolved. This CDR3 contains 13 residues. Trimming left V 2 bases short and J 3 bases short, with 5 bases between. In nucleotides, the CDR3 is TGTGCCAGCAGTTTAAGCAACAATCAGCCCCAGCATTTT. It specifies CASSLSNNQPQHF.

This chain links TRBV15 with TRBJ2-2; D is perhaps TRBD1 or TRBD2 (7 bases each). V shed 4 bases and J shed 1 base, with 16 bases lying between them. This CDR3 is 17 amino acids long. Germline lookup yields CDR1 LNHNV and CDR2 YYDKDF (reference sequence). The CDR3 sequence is CATSIRGGQLNTGELFF. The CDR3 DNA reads TGTGCCACCAGCATCAGGGGGGGACAGTTGAACACCGGGGAGCTGTTTTTT.

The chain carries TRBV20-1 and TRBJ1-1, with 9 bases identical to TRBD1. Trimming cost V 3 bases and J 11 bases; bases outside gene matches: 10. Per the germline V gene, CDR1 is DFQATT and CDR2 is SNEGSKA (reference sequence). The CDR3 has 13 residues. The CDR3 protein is CSASDRGSFGAFF. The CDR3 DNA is TGCAGTGCTAGTGACAGGGGGAGTTTTGGGGCTTTCTTT.